This TCR beta chain was captured in a study of cytomegalovirus exposure and HLA in healthy donors. The CDR3 runs 13 residues. Germline lookup yields CDR1 SGHRS and CDR2 YFSETQ. The V gene lost 0 bases and the J gene lost 5 bases, with 6 bases spanning the gap. Researchers ran the PCR with 60 Vbeta and 13 Jbeta primers. Produced via immunoSEQ multiplex PCR; TCRdb's table is partial and in-frame only. The sample carries about 180,000 clones, roughly 78% recorded once. This TCR derives from a woman between 35 and 50 years old in good health and CMV-seronegative. Sequencing was carried out using PBMCs. V usage is TRBV5-1 and J usage is TRBJ1-5; D ambiguous. The CDR3 bases are TGCGCCAGCAGCTTGGGCAGTGATCAGCCCCAGCATTTT. Residues: CASSLGSDQPQHF.